This T cell receptor (beta chain) emerged from a study of shared clonotypes between healthy human individuals. The CDR3 has 14 residues. Germline V gene lookup returns CDR1 MNHEY and CDR2 SMNVEV (reference sequence). V was clipped by 0 bases and J by 7 bases, with 12 bases between them. This clone was observed once. The target antigen is unknown. TCRdb's table, derived via immunoSEQ multiplex PCR, lists solely in-frame clones and lacks some. The repertoire includes about 330,000 clones, 80% to 90% of them detected once, and about 16% sits in the top ten. Study outcomes and limitations: Collection of samples was limited to blood; tissue repertoires likely differ.

Specimen: memory CD8+ T cells sorted from blood. The sample's subset: CD45RO+ cells pooled with CCR7-negative TemRA cells. The TCR originated in a man aged 18 to 29 in good health. The chain couples TRBV27 to TRBJ1-2; a possible D gene is TRBD1 (6 bases). The CDR3 loop reads CASSLSSGAGGYTF. The CDR3 coding sequence is TGTGCCAGCAGTTTATCCTCGGGGGCTGGTGGCTACACCTTC.